This TCR beta chain was sequenced in a study of CD8 T cells in ankylosing spondylitis. Study-wide results and limits: Characteristic, it appeared, of ankylosing spondylitis blood was a TCR beta motif of 7 or 8 highly homologous variants. Reportedly, significant enrichment of disease-linked clones occurred in matched ankylosing spondylitis synovial fluid.

This clonotype has a handful of counts. What it binds is not known. TCR beta libraries were made by quantitative 5'-RACE with molecular barcodes. One entry per CDR3 protein results from TCRdb running MiXCR on the 5' RACE reads. The sample contains hundreds of thousands of distinct CDR3 sequences, approximately 12% of which appear only once. The sequence derives from a male donor with ankylosing spondylitis. Sample: blood, either unsorted or a sorted T cell fraction (not recorded which).

The CDR3 region has the DNA TGTGCCAGCAGTTACTCGGGGAGGGAGACCCAGTACTTC. It yields the protein CASSYSGRETQYF. The gene calls are TRBV6-2 or TRBV6-3 and TRBJ2-5; TRBD2 is a possible D gene (6 bases). CDR1 MNHEY and CDR2 SVGEGT come from the germline V gene. The CDR3 has 13 amino acids. The germline V and J ends were trimmed by 0 bases and 5 bases, with 7 bases remaining between them.